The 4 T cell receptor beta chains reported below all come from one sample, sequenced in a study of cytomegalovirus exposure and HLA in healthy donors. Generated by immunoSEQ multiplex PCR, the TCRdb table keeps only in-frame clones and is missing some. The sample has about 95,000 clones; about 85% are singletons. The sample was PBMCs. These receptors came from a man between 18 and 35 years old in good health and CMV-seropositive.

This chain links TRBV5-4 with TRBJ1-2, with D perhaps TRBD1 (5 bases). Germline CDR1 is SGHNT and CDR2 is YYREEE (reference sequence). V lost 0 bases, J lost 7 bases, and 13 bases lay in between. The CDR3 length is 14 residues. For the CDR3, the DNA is TGTGCCAGCAGCTTGGACAGGAGCGGGTTTGGCTACACCTTC. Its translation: CASSLDRSGFGYTF.

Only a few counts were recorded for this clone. The CDR3 DNA reads as TGTGCCAGCAGCCAAGATGGCGGGGGTAGCAATCAGCCCCAGCATTTT. This sequence encodes CASSQDGGGSNQPQHF. V is TRBV4-2 and J is TRBJ1-5; perhaps TRBD1 as D (5 bases). Germline loops: CDR1 LGHNA, CDR2 YNFKEQ. The CDR3 totals 16 residues. V lost 0 bases, J lost 0 bases, and 9 bases lay in between.

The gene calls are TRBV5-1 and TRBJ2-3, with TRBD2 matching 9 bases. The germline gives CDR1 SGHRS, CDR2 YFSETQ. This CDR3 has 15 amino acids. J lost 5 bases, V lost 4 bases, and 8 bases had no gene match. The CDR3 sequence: CASSRLAEGGDTQYF. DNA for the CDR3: TGCGCCAGCAGCCGACTAGCGGAGGGGGGAGATACGCAGTATTTT.

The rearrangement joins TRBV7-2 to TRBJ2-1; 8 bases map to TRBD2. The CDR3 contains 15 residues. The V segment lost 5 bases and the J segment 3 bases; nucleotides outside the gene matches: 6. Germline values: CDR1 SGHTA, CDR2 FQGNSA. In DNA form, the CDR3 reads TGTGCCAGCAGCCCACTAGCGGCTCACTACAATGAGCAGTTCTTC. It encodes CASSPLAAHYNEQFF.